The 6 T cell receptor beta chains below come from one sample, sequenced in a study of persistence of HIV-infected CD4 T cells. Stimulation used approximately 9.5 ug/mL lysate from CMV-infected fibroblasts. Memory cells lacking CD40L and CD69 with high CD45RO were sorted. These receptors are not linked to any known antigen. The immunoSEQ assay was version 4, run in survey mode. Assay: immunoSEQ multiplex PCR; the TCRdb copy retains only in-frame clones and omits some. In the table there are 40,000 to 50,000 clones, around 75% of which are singletons. Sequencing used CD4+ T cells sorted from PBMCs after approximately 20-hour stimulation, obtained from a patient who received antiretroviral therapy. These receptors were obtained from an adult man with HIV who was CMV-seropositive.

The gene calls are TRBV7-9 and TRBJ2-5, with 8 positions matching TRBD1. CDR3 length: 17 residues. CDR1 SEHNR and CDR2 FQNEAQ come from the germline V gene (reference sequence). J lost 5 bases, V lost 4 bases, and 15 bases had no gene match. Here the CDR3 DNA reads TGTGCCAGCAGCTGGATTCGGGGCCGGACAGGGACGGAGACCCAGTACTTC. It codes for CASSWIRGRTGTETQYF.

This clone was seen only once. The chain uses TRBV19 and TRBJ1-5; 8 positions match TRBD1. Germline values: CDR1 LNHDA, CDR2 SQIVND (reference sequence). V shed 4 bases and J 8 bases; nucleotides not matched to a gene: 10. The CDR3 has 15 residues. The CDR3 region is CASSSPAGGEKPQHF. The DNA of the CDR3 is TGTGCCAGTAGTAGCCCGGCAGGGGGCGAGAAGCCCCAGCATTTT. Full variable domain (rest looked up from reference TRBV19 and TRBJ1-5): DGGITQSPKYLFRKEGQNVTLSCEQNLNHDAMYWYRQDPGQGLRLIYYSQIVNDFQKGDIAEGYSVSREKKESFPLTVTSAQKNPTAFYLCASSSPAGGEKPQHFGDGTRLSIL.

J is TRBJ1-4 and V is TRBV5-6; D is undetermined. The CDR3 is 16 amino acids. Germline-derived CDR1 and CDR2 are SGHDT and YYEEEE. V was clipped by 0 bases and J by 0 bases, with 9 bases between them. CDR3: CASSLVGQSTNEKLFF. The CDR3 DNA is TGTGCCAGCAGCTTGGTTGGGCAGTCAACTAATGAAAAACTGTTTTTT.

The chain couples TRBV28 to TRBJ2-4, with 10 bases fitting TRBD1. This CDR3 spans 16 amino acids. V shed 6 bases and J 0 bases; nucleotides not matched to a gene: 5. Per the germline V gene, CDR1 is MDHEN and CDR2 is SYDVKM. The CDR3 nucleotides read TGTGCCAGCAGGGGACAGGGGCGCCTAGCCAAAAACATTCAGTACTTC. As protein: CASRGQGRLAKNIQYF. The full variable domain, completed using reference TRBV28 and TRBJ2-4, is DVKVTQSSRYLVKRTGEKVFLECVQDMDHENMFWYRQDPGLGLRLIYFSYDVKMKEKGDIPEGYSVSREKKERFSLILESASTNQTSMYLCASRGQGRLAKNIQYFGAGTRLSVL.

The chain has TRBV19 and TRBJ1-1; possible D gene TRBD1, 6 bases. Trimming removed 4 bases at V and 1 base at J, with 10 bases between. Germline assignment: CDR1 LNHDA and CDR2 SQIVND (reference sequence). The CDR3 runs 14 residues. The CDR3 DNA reads TGTGCCAGTAGTACCAAACAGGGGAACACTGAAGCTTTCTTT. Protein: CASSTKQGNTEAFF. The whole variable domain, filled in from reference TRBV19 and TRBJ1-1, reads DGGITQSPKYLFRKEGQNVTLSCEQNLNHDAMYWYRQDPGQGLRLIYYSQIVNDFQKGDIAEGYSVSREKKESFPLTVTSAQKNPTAFYLCASSTKQGNTEAFFGQGTRLTVV.

This clone was counted a few times. This chain links TRBV29-1 with TRBJ2-1; 11 nucleotides line up with TRBD1. Germline CDR1 reads SQVTM; CDR2 reads ANQGSEA. Germline trimming cut 2 bases from V and 9 bases from J; bases unmatched to any gene: 6. This CDR3 comprises 14 residues. For the CDR3, the DNA is TGCAGCGTTGAAATGGGACAGGGGGTGGGTGAGCAGTTCTTC. Translating gives CSVEMGQGVGEQFF.